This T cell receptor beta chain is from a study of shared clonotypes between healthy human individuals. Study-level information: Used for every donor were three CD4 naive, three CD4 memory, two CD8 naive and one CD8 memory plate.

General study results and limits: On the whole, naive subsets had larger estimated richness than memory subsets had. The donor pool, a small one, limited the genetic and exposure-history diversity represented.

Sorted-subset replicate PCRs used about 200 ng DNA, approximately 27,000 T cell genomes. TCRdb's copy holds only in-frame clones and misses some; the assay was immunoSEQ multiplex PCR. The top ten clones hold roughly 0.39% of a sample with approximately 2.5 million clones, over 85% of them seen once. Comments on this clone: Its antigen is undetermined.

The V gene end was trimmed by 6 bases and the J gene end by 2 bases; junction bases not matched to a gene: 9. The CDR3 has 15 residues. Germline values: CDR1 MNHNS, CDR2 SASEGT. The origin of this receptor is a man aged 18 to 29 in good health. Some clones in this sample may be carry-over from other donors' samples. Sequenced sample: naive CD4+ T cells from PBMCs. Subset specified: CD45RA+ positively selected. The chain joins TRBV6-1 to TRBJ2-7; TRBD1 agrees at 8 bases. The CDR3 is CASRNGRTGPYEQYF. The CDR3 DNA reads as TGTGCCAGCAGGAACGGTCGGACAGGGCCCTACGAGCAGTACTTC.